The 26 T cell receptor beta chains reported below all come from one sample, sequenced in a study of blood T cell repertoires in COVID-19. Profiling relied on immunoSEQ multiplex PCR, and the TCRdb table lists in-frame clones only, not all of them. Of roughly 76,000 clones in the sample, roughly 85% were seen once. The specimen was peripheral blood. The receptors come from a woman in her 70s with acute or convalescent COVID-19.

This chain links TRBV29-1 with TRBJ2-5, with D perhaps TRBD2 (5 bases). CDR3 length equals 12 residues. Germline CDR1 and CDR2: SQVTM and ANQGSEA. The V and J ends lost 6 bases and 5 bases respectively, with 13 bases between them. CDR3 loop: CSVRPSGETQYF. The CDR3, as DNA: TGCAGCGTCCGCCCCTCGGGGGAGACCCAGTACTTC.

This sequence joins TRBV6-6 and TRBJ1-3, with D possibly TRBD1 on 5 matching bases. The germline V gene has CDR1 MNHNY and CDR2 SVGAGI (reference sequence). This CDR3 is 15 amino acids long. Trimming removed 5 bases at V and 2 bases at J, with 13 bases between. DNA for the CDR3: TGTGCCAGCAGTCGGACGGGGGGACCTGGAAACACCATATATTTT. As protein: CASSRTGGPGNTIYF.

The rearrangement uses TRBV30 and TRBJ1-1, with a tentative D call TRBD1 (5 bases). The CDR3 contains 14 residues. The V end was cut by 4 bases, the J end by 4 bases, with 16 bases between. Germline CDR1 is GTSNPN and CDR2 is SVGIG (reference sequence). The CDR3 DNA is TGTGCCTGGAAGAAGGGGACTGGTGGCACTGAAGCTTTCTTT. It is translated as CAWKKGTGGTEAFF.

In DNA form, the CDR3 reads TGTGCCAGCAGCTTGTCGGGACAGGGCTTTTCGTTTTTT. Amino acid sequence: CASSLSGQGFSFF. The V gene is TRBV5-5, the J gene TRBJ1-4, with TRBD1 matching 9 bases. Germline V gives CDR1 SGHKS, CDR2 YYEKEE (reference sequence). The CDR3 loop spans 13 amino acids. Unmatched junction bases numbered 8, after V lost 1 base and J lost 16 bases.

V usage is TRBV23-1 and J usage is TRBJ2-3; 11 bases agree with TRBD2. TRBV23-1 is noted as an ORF with a role that remains uncertain. With 2 bases clipped from V and 1 base from J, the junction kept 2 bases outside the gene matches. The CDR3 is 16 amino acids. The CDR3 bases are TGCGCCAGCAGTCAAGGGACTAGCGGATGCACAGATACGCAGTATTTT. Protein sequence: CASSQGTSGCTDTQYF.

The chain employs TRBV7-9 and TRBJ2-3; D is undetermined. Germline V gene sequence: CDR1 SEHNR, CDR2 FQNEAQ (reference sequence). The V gene lost 5 bases and the J gene lost 6 bases, with 12 bases spanning the gap. The CDR3 has 13 residues. The CDR3 nucleotides read TGTGCCAGCAGCCCCAGAGGTCAGGATACGCAGTATTTT. This encodes CASSPRGQDTQYF.

This rearrangement joins TRBV19 to TRBJ2-1; 10 nucleotides line up with TRBD2. The CDR3 covers 18 residues. J lost 7 bases, V lost 4 bases, and 16 bases had no gene match. Per the germline V gene, CDR1 is LNHDA and CDR2 is SQIVND (reference sequence). In DNA, the CDR3 is TGTGCCAGTAGTACTCGCGTCCGAACTAGCGGGAAGGGGAATGAGCAGTTCTTC. It translates to CASSTRVRTSGKGNEQFF.

CDR3 in DNA: TGCAGTACAGACAGGAACACTGAAGCTTTCTTT. Translation gives CSTDRNTEAFF. The chain has TRBV20-1 and TRBJ1-1, with D possibly matching TRBD1 (5 bases). Germline V CDR1 and CDR2: DFQATT, SNEGSKA (reference sequence). The CDR3 has 11 residues. V gave up 8 bases and J gave up 1 base, with 8 bases separating them.

The chain uses TRBV7-2 and TRBJ1-3; D might be TRBD1 (5 bases). The germline CDR1 and CDR2 sequences are SGHTA and FQGNSA. The CDR3 consists of 15 residues. V was cut by 3 bases and J by 1 base, with 10 bases left in between. The CDR3 DNA follows: TGTGCCAGCAGCTTCGGCTCAGGGTCTGGAAACACCATATATTTT. Its translation is CASSFGSGSGNTIYF.

This rearrangement joins TRBV4-1 to TRBJ2-2; D uncertain. Deletions cut 1 base from V and 2 bases from J, with 8 bases between. Looked up from germline, CDR1 is MGHRA and CDR2 is YSYEKL. The CDR3 covers 15 residues. The DNA for the CDR3 is TGCGCCAGCAGCCAAGTGCCTAGTAACACCGGGGAGCTGTTTTTT. Translated: CASSQVPSNTGELFF.

This chain uses TRBV29-1 with TRBJ2-1, with a weak D call TRBD1 (5 bases). V was clipped by 4 bases and J by 0 bases, with 10 bases between them. Per the germline V gene, CDR1 is SQVTM and CDR2 is ANQGSEA. The CDR3 sequence is 14 residues long. CDR3 DNA: TGCAGCGTTGTTAGGGGTAGCTCCTACAATGAGCAGTTCTTC. As protein: CSVVRGSSYNEQFF.

A remark on this clone: This specimen includes other DNA sequences encoding the same CDR3. The chain uses TRBV19 and TRBJ1-4; D remains ambiguous. The V end lost 3 bases, the J end lost 5 bases, and 13 bases lay between the germline ends. In germline, CDR1 is LNHDA, CDR2 SQIVND (reference sequence). The CDR3 runs 15 residues. CDR3 amino acids: CASSISPGGNEKLFF. CDR3 bases: TGTGCCAGTAGTATTTCCCCAGGAGGAAATGAAAAACTGTTTTTT.

The V gene is TRBV29-1, the J gene TRBJ1-2; D is unresolved. Trimming took off 5 bases at V and 8 bases at J, with 18 bases between the two ends. CDR1 SQVTM and CDR2 ANQGSEA come from the germline V gene. The CDR3 spans 13 residues. The DNA for the CDR3 is TGCAGCGTTATTGAGGGAGAGTTAAGAGGCTACACCTTC. It specifies CSVIEGELRGYTF.

The chain has TRBV4-2 and TRBJ2-5; TRBD2 matches 11 bases. CDR3 length: 16 residues. Germline V gene lookup returns CDR1 LGHNA and CDR2 YNFKEQ. J lost 5 bases, V lost 4 bases, and 9 bases had no gene match. In DNA, the CDR3 is TGTGCCAGCAGCCCTGCGGGTAGCGGGAGGGATGAGACCCAGTACTTC. Translating gives CASSPAGSGRDETQYF.

This clone was detected only a few times. The chain carries TRBV5-1 and TRBJ1-4; a possible D gene is TRBD1 (5 bases). The CDR3 totals 14 residues. The V end was cut by 2 bases, the J end by 7 bases, with 12 bases between. CDR1 is SGHRS, CDR2 YFSETQ, per germline. The CDR3 nucleotides are TGCGCCAGCAGCTTAGGGACTCGGAGTGAAAAACTGTTTTTT. Translated, it gives CASSLGTRSEKLFF. Variable domain in full (rest from reference TRBV5-1 and TRBJ1-4): KAGVTQTPRYLIKTRGQQVTLSCSPISGHRSVSWYQQTPGQGLQFLFEYFSETQRNKGNFPGRFSGRQFSNSRSEMNVSTLELGDSALYLCASSLGTRSEKLFFGSGTQLSVL.

This chain links TRBV2 with TRBJ2-7; 11 nucleotides line up with TRBD1. The CDR3 extends over 15 amino acids. Trimming removed 7 bases from V and 3 bases from J; junction bases left unmatched: 8. The V gene's germline CDR1 is SNHLY and CDR2 FYNNEI. In nucleotides, the CDR3 is TGTGCCAGCACCTCTTGGGACAGGGGGTACTACGAGCAGTACTTC. This encodes CASTSWDRGYYEQYF.

The V gene is TRBV7-9, the J gene TRBJ2-1; D might be TRBD2 (5 bases). The CDR3 sequence is 16 residues long. Germline assignment: CDR1 SEHNR and CDR2 FQNEAQ (reference sequence). The V end lost 5 bases, the J end lost 7 bases, and 21 bases lay between the germline ends. CDR3 DNA sequence: TGTGCCAGCAGCCTCCGGACTGGCTTCTTGGGGAATGAGCAGTTCTTC. Protein product: CASSLRTGFLGNEQFF.

Remarks on this clone: Other DNA sequences within the sample encode an identical CDR3. The rearrangement uses TRBV6-6 and TRBJ1-2, with 7 bases lining up with TRBD1. The germline gives CDR1 MNHNY, CDR2 SVGAGI (reference sequence). This CDR3 region has 13 residues. Trimming removed 6 bases from V and 2 bases from J; junction bases left unmatched: 3. The CDR3 DNA sequence: TGTGCCAGCAGAGGACAGGAGAACTATGGCTACACCTTC. This gives the protein CASRGQENYGYTF.

Only a few counts were recorded for this clone. The V call is TRBV6-2 or TRBV6-3, the J call TRBJ2-2; D uncertain. This CDR3 has 14 residues. V was trimmed by 2 bases and J by 6 bases, leaving 10 bases between them. Germline V lookup: CDR1 MNHEY, CDR2 SVGEGT. The CDR3 DNA follows: TGTGCCAGCAGTTACCGGAGCCCCCCCGGGGAGCTGTTTTTT. This codes for CASSYRSPPGELFF.

The rearrangement joins TRBV5-8 to TRBJ2-1; a possible D gene is TRBD1 (6 bases). The germline V and J ends were trimmed by 8 bases and 0 bases, with 12 bases remaining between them. The CDR3 sequence is 14 residues long. Per germline, CDR1 SGHTS and CDR2 YDEGEE. The CDR3 reads CASSGQNSYNEQFF. The CDR3 nucleotides read TGTGCCAGTTCCGGACAGAACTCCTACAATGAGCAGTTCTTC.

This clone was picked up one time. The rearrangement links TRBV30 to TRBJ2-1; tentatively, D is TRBD2 (6 bases). The CDR3 extends over 12 amino acids. The germline V and J ends were trimmed by 0 bases and 12 bases, with 12 bases remaining between them. Per germline, CDR1 GTSNPN and CDR2 SVGIG (reference sequence). The CDR3, as DNA: TGTGCCTGGAGTGTACCGGCGGGGCCGCAGTTCTTC. It translates to CAWSVPAGPQFF.

The chain links TRBV2 to TRBJ2-1; 13 nucleotides line up with TRBD2. V shed 5 bases and J 2 bases; nucleotides not matched to a gene: 3. Looked up from germline, CDR1 is SNHLY and CDR2 is FYNNEI. This CDR3 contains 16 residues. The chain's CDR3 is CASSPGTSGAYNEQFF. The CDR3, as DNA: TGTGCCAGCAGTCCTGGGACTAGCGGGGCCTACAATGAGCAGTTCTTC.

This rearrangement joins TRBV2 to TRBJ1-6; 7 bases are shared with TRBD1. The V and J ends lost 4 bases and 9 bases, in that order; junction bases with no gene match: 6. The CDR3 consists of 14 residues. Germline V gene lookup returns CDR1 SNHLY and CDR2 FYNNEI. CDR3 sequence: CASSGARGSSPLHF. The CDR3 nucleotides read TGTGCCAGCAGTGGAGCCAGGGGGAGTTCACCCCTCCACTTT. The variable domain in full, with the rest retrieved from reference TRBV2 and TRBJ1-6, is EPEVTQTPSHQVTQMGQEVILRCVPISNHLYFYWYRQILGQKVEFLVSFYNNEISEKSEIFDDQFSVERPDGSNFTLKIRSTKLEDSAMYFCASSGARGSSPLHFGNGTRLTVT.

The V call is TRBV5-4, the J call TRBJ2-1; D might be TRBD1 (5 bases). The CDR3 runs 18 residues. Trimming removed 4 bases at V and 7 bases at J, with 27 bases between. CDR1 and CDR2 (germline): SGHNT, YYREEE (reference sequence). CDR3 protein: CASSRNKSQGYPRNEQFF. The CDR3, as DNA: TGTGCCAGCAGCCGGAACAAGTCCCAGGGCTATCCCCGTAATGAGCAGTTCTTC.

The V gene is TRBV14, the J gene TRBJ2-2; D not certain. The CDR3 has 15 amino acids. Germline assignment: CDR1 SGHDN and CDR2 FVKESK. V was clipped by 0 bases and J by 4 bases, with 9 bases between them. The CDR3 reads CASSQDRPTTGELFF. CDR3 coding DNA: TGTGCCAGCAGCCAAGATCGTCCTACCACCGGGGAGCTGTTTTTT.

V gene TRBV9 combines with J gene TRBJ1-2, with D perhaps TRBD1 (5 bases). The V gene lost 3 bases and the J gene lost 3 bases, with 18 bases spanning the gap. The CDR3 loop spans 16 amino acids. Germline CDR1 is SGDLS and CDR2 is YYNGEE. For the CDR3, the DNA is TGTGCCAGCAGCGAGGAGATCAGGGTTACGGACTATGGCTACACCTTC. This gives the protein CASSEEIRVTDYGYTF.